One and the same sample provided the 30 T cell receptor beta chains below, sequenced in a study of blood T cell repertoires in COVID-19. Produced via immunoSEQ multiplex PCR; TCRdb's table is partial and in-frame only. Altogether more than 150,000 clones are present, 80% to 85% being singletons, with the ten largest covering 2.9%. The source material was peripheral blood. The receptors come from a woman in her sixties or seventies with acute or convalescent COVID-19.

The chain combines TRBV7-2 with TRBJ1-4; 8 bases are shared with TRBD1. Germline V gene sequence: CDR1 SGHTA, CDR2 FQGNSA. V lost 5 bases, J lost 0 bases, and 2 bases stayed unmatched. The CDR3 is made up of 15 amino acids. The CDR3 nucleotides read TGTGCCAGCAGCCCGGGACAGGCAACTAATGAAAAACTGTTTTTT. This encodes CASSPGQATNEKLFF.

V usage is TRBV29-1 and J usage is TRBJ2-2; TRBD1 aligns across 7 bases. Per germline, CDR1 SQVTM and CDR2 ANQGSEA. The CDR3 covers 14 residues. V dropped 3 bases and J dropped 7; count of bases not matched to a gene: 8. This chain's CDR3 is CSVDWTGSGGELFF. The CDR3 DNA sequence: TGCAGCGTTGATTGGACAGGATCGGGCGGGGAGCTGTTTTTT.

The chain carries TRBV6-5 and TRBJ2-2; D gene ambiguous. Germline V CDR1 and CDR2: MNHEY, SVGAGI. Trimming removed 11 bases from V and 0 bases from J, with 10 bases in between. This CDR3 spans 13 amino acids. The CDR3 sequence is CAVMRTNTGELFF. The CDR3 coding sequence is TGTGCCGTCATGAGGACGAACACCGGGGAGCTGTTTTTT.

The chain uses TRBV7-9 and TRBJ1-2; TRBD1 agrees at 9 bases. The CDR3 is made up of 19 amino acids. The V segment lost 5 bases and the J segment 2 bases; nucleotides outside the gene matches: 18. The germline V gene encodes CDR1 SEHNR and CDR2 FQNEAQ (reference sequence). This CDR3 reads CASSLSSSRDRELNYGYTF. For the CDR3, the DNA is TGTGCCAGCAGCCTATCATCGTCCCGGGACAGGGAGTTAAACTATGGCTACACCTTC.

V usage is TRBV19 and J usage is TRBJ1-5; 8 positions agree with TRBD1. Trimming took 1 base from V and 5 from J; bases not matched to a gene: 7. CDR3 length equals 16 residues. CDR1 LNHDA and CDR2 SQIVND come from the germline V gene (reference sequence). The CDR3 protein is CASSIGPDRGDQPQHF. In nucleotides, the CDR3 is TGTGCCAGTAGTATAGGGCCCGACAGGGGCGATCAGCCCCAGCATTTT.

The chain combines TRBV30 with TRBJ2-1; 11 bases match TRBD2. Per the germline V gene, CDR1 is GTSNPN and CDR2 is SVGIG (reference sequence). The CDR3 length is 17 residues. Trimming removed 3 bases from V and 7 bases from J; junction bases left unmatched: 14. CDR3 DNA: TGTGCCTGGAGCCGTGACTTAGCGGGGGGGCCTGGGAATGAGCAGTTCTTC. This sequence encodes CAWSRDLAGGPGNEQFF.

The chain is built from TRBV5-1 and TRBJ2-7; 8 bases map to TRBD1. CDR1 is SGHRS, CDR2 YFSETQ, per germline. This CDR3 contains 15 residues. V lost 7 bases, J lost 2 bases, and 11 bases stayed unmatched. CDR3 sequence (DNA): TGCGCCAGCGGGGGGTTCAAACAGGGGGCCTACGAGCAGTACTTC. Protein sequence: CASGGFKQGAYEQYF.

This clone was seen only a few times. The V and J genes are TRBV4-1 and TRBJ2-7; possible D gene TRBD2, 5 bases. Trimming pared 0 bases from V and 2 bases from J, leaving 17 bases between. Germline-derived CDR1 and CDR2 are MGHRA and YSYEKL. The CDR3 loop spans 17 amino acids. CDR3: CASSQDWGTSIAYEQYF. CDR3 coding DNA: TGCGCCAGCAGCCAAGATTGGGGAACTAGTATCGCCTACGAGCAGTACTTC.

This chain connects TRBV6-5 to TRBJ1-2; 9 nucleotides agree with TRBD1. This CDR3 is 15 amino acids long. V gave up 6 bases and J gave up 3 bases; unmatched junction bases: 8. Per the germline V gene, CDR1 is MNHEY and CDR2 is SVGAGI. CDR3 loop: CASRDLTGGYYGYTF. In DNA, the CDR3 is TGTGCCAGCAGGGATCTGACAGGGGGATACTATGGCTACACCTTC.

CDR3 DNA: TGTGCCAGCAGTCCAAGCGGACCTTTCACAGATACGCAGTATTTT. Residues: CASSPSGPFTDTQYF. The chain has TRBV27 and TRBJ2-3; tentative D call: TRBD2 (5 bases). The CDR3 totals 15 residues. Germline V gives CDR1 MNHEY, CDR2 SMNVEV (reference sequence). Trimming stripped 5 bases from V and 2 bases from J, with 14 bases between.

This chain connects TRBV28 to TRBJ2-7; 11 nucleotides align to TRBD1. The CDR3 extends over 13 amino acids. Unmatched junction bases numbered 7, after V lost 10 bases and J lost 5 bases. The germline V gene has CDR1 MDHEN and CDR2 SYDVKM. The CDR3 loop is CATRTGGIHEQYF. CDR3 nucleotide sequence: TGTGCCACCCGGACAGGGGGCATCCACGAGCAGTACTTC. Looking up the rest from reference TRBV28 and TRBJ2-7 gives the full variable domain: DVKVTQSSRYLVKRTGEKVFLECVQDMDHENMFWYRQDPGLGLRLIYFSYDVKMKEKGDIPEGYSVSREKKERFSLILESASTNQTSMYLCATRTGGIHEQYFGPGTRLTVT.

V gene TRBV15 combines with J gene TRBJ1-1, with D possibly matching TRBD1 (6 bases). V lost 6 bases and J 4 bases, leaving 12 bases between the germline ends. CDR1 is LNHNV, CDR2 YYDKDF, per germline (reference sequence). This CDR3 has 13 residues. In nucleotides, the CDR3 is TGTGCCACCAGATGGGCAGGGGCCACTGAAGCTTTCTTT. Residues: CATRWAGATEAFF.

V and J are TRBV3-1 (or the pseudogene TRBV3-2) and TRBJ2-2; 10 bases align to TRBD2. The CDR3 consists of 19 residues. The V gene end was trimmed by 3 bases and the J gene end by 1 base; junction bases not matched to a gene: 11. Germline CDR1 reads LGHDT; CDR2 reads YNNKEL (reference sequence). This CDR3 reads CASSQPGERGGRNTGELFF. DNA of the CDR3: TGTGCCAGCAGCCAGCCAGGGGAGCGGGGGGGCCGGAACACCGGGGAGCTGTTTTTT.

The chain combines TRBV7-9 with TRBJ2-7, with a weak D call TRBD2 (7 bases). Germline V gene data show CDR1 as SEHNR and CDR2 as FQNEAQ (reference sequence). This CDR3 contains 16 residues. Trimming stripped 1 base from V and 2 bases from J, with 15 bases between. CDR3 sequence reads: CASSLGGRGPTYEQYF. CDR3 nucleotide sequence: TGTGCCAGCAGCTTAGGGGGGCGGGGGCCCACCTACGAGCAGTACTTC.

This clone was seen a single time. The CDR3 bases are TGTGCCAGCAGCCCCCGGGACAGGGGAGGAAAGACCCAGTACTTC. Protein sequence: CASSPRDRGGKTQYF. The gene calls are TRBV13 and TRBJ2-5; the match to TRBD1 covers 10 bases. CDR3 length equals 15 residues. CDR1 and CDR2 (germline): PRHDT, FYEKMQ (reference sequence). V gave up 5 bases and J gave up 6 bases; unmatched junction bases: 9.

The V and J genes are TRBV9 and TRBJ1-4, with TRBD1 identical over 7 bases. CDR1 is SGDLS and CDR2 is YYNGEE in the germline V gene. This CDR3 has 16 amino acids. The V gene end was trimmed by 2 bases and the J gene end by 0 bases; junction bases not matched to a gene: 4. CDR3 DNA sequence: TGTGCCAGCAGCGTGGACGACAGGGCAACTAATGAAAAACTGTTTTTT. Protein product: CASSVDDRATNEKLFF.

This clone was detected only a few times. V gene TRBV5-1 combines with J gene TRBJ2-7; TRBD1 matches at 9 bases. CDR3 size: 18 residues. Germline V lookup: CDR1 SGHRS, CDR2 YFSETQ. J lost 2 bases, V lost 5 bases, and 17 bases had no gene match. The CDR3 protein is CASSKKASTGQGPYEQYF. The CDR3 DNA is TGCGCCAGCAGTAAGAAAGCCTCCACGGGACAGGGCCCCTACGAGCAGTACTTC.

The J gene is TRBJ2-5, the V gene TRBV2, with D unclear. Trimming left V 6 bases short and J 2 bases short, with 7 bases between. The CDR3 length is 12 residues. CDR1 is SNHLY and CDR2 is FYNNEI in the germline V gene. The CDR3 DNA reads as TGTGCCAGCAGGTTACTTCAAGAGACCCAGTACTTC. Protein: CASRLLQETQYF.

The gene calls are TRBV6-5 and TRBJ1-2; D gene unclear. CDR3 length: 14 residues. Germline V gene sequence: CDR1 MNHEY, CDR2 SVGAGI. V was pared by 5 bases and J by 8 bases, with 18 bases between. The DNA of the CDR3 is TGTGCCAGCAGTCCTGGCGAGAGGAGCTGGGGCTACACCTTC. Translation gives CASSPGERSWGYTF.

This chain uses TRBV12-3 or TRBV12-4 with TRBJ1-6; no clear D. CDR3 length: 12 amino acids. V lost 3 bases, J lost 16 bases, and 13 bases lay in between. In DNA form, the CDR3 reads TGTGCCAGCAGTTTGTACGGGAACCTACTCCACTTT. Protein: CASSLYGNLLHF.

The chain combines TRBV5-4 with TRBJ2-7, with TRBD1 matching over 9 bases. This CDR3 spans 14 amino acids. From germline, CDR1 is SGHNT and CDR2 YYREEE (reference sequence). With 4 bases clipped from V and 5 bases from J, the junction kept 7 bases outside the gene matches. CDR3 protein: CASSGRDRADEQYF. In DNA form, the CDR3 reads TGTGCCAGCAGCGGACGGGACAGGGCGGACGAGCAGTACTTC.

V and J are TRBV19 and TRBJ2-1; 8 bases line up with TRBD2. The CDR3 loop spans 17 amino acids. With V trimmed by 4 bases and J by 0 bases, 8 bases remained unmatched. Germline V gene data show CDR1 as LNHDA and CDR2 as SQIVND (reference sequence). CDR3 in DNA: TGTGCCAGTAGTAAGTACGGGGGGGCCTACTCCTACAATGAGCAGTTCTTC. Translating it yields CASSKYGGAYSYNEQFF.

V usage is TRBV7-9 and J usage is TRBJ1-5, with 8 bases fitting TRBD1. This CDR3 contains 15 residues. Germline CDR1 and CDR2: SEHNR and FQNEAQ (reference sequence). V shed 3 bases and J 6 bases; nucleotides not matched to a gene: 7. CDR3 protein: CASSFGQGVGQPQHF. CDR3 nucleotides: TGTGCCAGCAGCTTCGGACAGGGCGTAGGTCAGCCCCAGCATTTT.

CDR3 nucleotides: TGTGCCAGCAGTGAATCCCGGGGAAGCAATCAGCCCCAGCATTTT. Translation gives CASSESRGSNQPQHF. This sequence joins TRBV25-1 and TRBJ1-5; D is undetermined. Germline V gene sequence: CDR1 MGHDK, CDR2 SYGVNS. CDR3 length: 15 residues. Trimming took 1 base from V and 1 from J, leaving 8 bases between them.

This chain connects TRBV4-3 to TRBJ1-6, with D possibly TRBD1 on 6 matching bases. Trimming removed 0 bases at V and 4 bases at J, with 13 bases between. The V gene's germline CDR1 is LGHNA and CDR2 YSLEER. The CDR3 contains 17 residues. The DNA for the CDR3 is TGCGCCAGCAGCCAAGATCGACGGGACACATATAATTCACCCCTCCACTTT. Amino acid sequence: CASSQDRRDTYNSPLHF.

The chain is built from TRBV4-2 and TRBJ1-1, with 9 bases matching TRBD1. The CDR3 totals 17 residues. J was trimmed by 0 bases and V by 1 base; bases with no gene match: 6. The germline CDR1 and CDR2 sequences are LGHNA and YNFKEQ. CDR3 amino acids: CASSQGSRTGVNTEAFF. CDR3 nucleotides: TGTGCCAGCAGCCAAGGGTCCCGGACAGGGGTGAACACTGAAGCTTTCTTT.

The CDR3: CASSIGQGYTF. For the CDR3, the DNA is TGCGCCAGCAGCATAGGACAAGGCTACACCTTC. The chain recombines TRBV5-1 with TRBJ1-2; D might be TRBD1 (5 bases). Germline-derived CDR1 and CDR2 are SGHRS and YFSETQ. V was shortened by 4 bases and J by 8 bases, with 9 bases between the two germline ends. There are 11 residues in the CDR3.

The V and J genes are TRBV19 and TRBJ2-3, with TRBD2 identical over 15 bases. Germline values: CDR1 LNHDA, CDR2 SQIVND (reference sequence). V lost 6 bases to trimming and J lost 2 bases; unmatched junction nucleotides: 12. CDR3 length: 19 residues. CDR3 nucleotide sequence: TGTGCCAGTAGCCCTCCGGGACTAGCGGGGGGCAGCTTCACAGATACGCAGTATTTT. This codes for CASSPPGLAGGSFTDTQYF.

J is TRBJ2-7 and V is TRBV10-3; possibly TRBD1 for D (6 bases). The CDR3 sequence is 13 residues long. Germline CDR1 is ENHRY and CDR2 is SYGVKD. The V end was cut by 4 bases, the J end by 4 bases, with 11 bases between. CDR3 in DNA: TGTGCCATCAGTGTGGGGGCAGGGTACGAGCAGTACTTC. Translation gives CAISVGAGYEQYF.

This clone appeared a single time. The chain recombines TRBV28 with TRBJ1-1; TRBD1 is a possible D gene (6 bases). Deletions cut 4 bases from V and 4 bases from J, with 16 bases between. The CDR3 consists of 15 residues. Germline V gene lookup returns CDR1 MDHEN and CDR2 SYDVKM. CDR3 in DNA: TGTGCCAGCAGTTATCCGTTCAGGGGTGGCACTGAAGCTTTCTTT. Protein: CASSYPFRGGTEAFF.